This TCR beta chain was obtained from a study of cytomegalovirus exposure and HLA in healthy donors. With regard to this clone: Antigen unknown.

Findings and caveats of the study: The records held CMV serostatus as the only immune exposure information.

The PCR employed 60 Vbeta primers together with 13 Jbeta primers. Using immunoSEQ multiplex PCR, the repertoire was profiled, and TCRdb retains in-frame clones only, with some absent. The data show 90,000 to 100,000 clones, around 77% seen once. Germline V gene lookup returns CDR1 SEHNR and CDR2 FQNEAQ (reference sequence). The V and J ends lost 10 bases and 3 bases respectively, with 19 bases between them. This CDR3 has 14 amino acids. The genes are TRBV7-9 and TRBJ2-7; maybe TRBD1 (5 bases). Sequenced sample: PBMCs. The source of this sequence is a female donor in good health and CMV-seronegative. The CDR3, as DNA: TGTGCCACCACCACCGGGCCCCAGGGCTACGAGCAGTACTTC. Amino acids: CATTTGPQGYEQYF.